Below are 5 T cell receptor beta chains sequenced from a single sample in a study of cytomegalovirus exposure and HLA in healthy donors. Primers: 60 Vbeta forward and 13 Jbeta reverse. Libraries were prepared by immunoSEQ multiplex PCR; TCRdb keeps only in-frame clonotypes and omits some of them. The table records under 150,000 clones, about 84% of them present only once. The sample taken for sequencing was PBMCs. All receptors derive from a boy aged 10-17 years in good health and CMV-seronegative.

This clone appeared a single time. At the DNA level, this CDR3 is encoded by other sequences in the same sample as well. This chain joins TRBV15 and TRBJ2-7; 7 bases fit TRBD2. CDR3 size: 15 residues. V lost 0 bases, J lost 0 bases, and 2 bases stayed unmatched. The germline V gene encodes CDR1 LNHNV and CDR2 YYDKDF (reference sequence). CDR3 loop: CATSRDPSGSYEQYF. In nucleotides, the CDR3 is TGTGCCACCAGCAGAGACCCTAGCGGCTCCTACGAGCAGTACTTC. The complete variable domain, with remaining parts taken from reference TRBV15 and TRBJ2-7, reads DAMVIQNPRYQVTQFGKPVTLSCSQTLNHNVMYWYQQKSSQAPKLLFHYYDKDFNNEADTPDNFQSRRPNTSFCFLDIRSPGLGDTAMYLCATSRDPSGSYEQYFGPGTRLTVT.

The chain carries TRBV6-1 and TRBJ2-4; 13 bases are shared with TRBD2. Germline CDR1 and CDR2: MNHNS and SASEGT. V was pared by 4 bases and J by 5 bases, with 11 bases of the junction left unmatched. This CDR3 is 18 amino acids long. The CDR3 loop is CASSAGLRLAGGQNIQYF. The DNA of the CDR3 is TGTGCCAGCAGTGCCGGCTTACGACTAGCGGGAGGACAAAACATTCAGTACTTC.

V and J are TRBV30 and TRBJ2-4, with D perhaps TRBD2 (5 bases). The CDR3 loop spans 14 amino acids. Trimming took off 2 bases at V and 2 bases at J, with 10 bases between the two ends. Germline CDR1 is GTSNPN and CDR2 is SVGIG (reference sequence). As DNA, the CDR3 is TGTGCCTGGAGTCTAGGAGGTTCCAAAAACATTCAGTACTTC. Residues: CAWSLGGSKNIQYF. The whole variable domain, remainder taken from reference TRBV30 and TRBJ2-4, is SQTIHQWPATLVQPVGSPLSLECTVEGTSNPNLYWYRQAAGRGLQLLFYSVGIGQISSEVPQNLSASRPQDRQFILSSKKLLLSDSGFYLCAWSLGGSKNIQYFGAGTRLSVL.

The chain recombines TRBV6-1 with TRBJ2-7; 7 bases line up with TRBD1. The CDR3 consists of 13 residues. The J segment lost 3 bases and the V segment lost 7 bases, leaving 6 bases of the junction unmatched. CDR1 and CDR2 from the germline V gene are MNHNS and SASEGT. The CDR3 is CASKGQQNYEQYF. CDR3 DNA sequence: TGTGCCAGCAAGGGACAGCAGAACTACGAGCAGTACTTC.

The rearrangement links TRBV4-2 to TRBJ2-7, with 7 bases lining up with TRBD2. V was clipped by 1 base and J by 2 bases; unmatched bases: 5. Germline-derived CDR1 and CDR2 are LGHNA and YNFKEQ. The CDR3 covers 15 residues. CDR3 in amino acids: CASSQGREAPYEQYF. The CDR3 DNA reads as TGTGCCAGCAGCCAAGGACGGGAGGCCCCCTACGAGCAGTACTTC.